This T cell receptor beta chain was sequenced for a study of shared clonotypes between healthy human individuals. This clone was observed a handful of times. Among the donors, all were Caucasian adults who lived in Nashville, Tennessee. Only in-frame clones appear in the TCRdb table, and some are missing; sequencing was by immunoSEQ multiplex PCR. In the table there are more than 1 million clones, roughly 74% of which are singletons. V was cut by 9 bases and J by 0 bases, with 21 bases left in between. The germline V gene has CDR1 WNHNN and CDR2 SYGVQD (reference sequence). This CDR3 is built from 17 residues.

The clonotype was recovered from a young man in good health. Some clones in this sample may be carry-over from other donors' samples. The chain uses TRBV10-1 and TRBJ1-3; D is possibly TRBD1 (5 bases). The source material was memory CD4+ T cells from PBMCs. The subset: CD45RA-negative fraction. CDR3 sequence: CARMDGRTGLSGNTIYF. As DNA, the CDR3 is TGCGCCAGGATGGACGGACGGACGGGACTCTCTGGAAACACCATATATTTT.